This T cell receptor (beta chain) was profiled in a study of Tregs in tolerant kidney transplant recipients. Trimming took 0 bases from V and 5 from J; bases not matched to a gene: 6. This CDR3 contains 16 residues. Germline values: CDR1 SGHRS, CDR2 YFSETQ. Measured with immunoSEQ multiplex PCR; TCRdb has only the in-frame clones, and not every one. The repertoire has 75,000 to 85,000 clones, approximately 90% of them found once; the top ten carry approximately 0.37%. The sample here was Tregs from blood, taken before the transplant. The sequence was collected from a human donor who received a combined kidney and bone marrow transplant. The chain carries TRBV5-1 and TRBJ2-1; the match to TRBD2 covers 9 bases. The CDR3 spells CASSLVGLASDNEQFF. The DNA of the CDR3 is TGCGCCAGCAGCTTGGTTGGACTAGCGAGTGACAATGAGCAGTTCTTC. The entire variable domain, with the rest obtained from reference TRBV5-1 and TRBJ2-1, is as follows: KAGVTQTPRYLIKTRGQQVTLSCSPISGHRSVSWYQQTPGQGLQFLFEYFSETQRNKGNFPGRFSGRQFSNSRSEMNVSTLELGDSALYLCASSLVGLASDNEQFFGPGTRLTVL.